The 2 T cell receptor beta chains given below trace back to one sample, sequenced in a study of blood T cells in healthy people across ages (dated by TCRdb to the mid-2010s). Libraries were constructed by 5' RACE. The sequencing machine was an Illumina HiSeq 2500. The second PCR ran for about 6 to 12 cycles and used a J-beta primer mix along with a sample-barcoded 5' primer. TCRdb's own reprocessing of the public reads used fastp at Q25 and MiXCR and kept productive beta chains. Every entry covers one CDR3 protein and lists the most common genes and DNA from its rows. This sample has about 1.4 million distinct CDR3 sequences in its table, and 55% to 75% of those were observed once. Over 6.5% of the sample goes to the ten largest clones. What was sequenced was blood. The receptors were sampled from a man younger than 30 in good health.

V usage is TRBV6-6 and J usage is TRBJ2-1; possible D gene TRBD2, 6 bases. The V and J ends lost 7 bases and 6 bases respectively, with 25 bases between them. CDR1 is MNHNY and CDR2 is SVGAGI in the germline V gene (reference sequence). This CDR3 is built from 17 residues. As DNA, the CDR3 is TGTGCCAGCACCCCGTGGAGGGGAAGGGGTGGCCTCAATGAGCAGTTCTTC. Translated, it gives CASTPWRGRGGLNEQFF.

J is TRBJ1-2 and V is TRBV4-1; TRBD1 matches 7 bases. From germline, CDR1 is MGHRA and CDR2 YSYEKL. This CDR3 is 16 amino acids long. Unmatched junction bases numbered 12, after V lost 0 bases and J lost 8 bases. CDR3 sequence: CASSQDPSGQLSGYTF. CDR3 bases: TGCGCCAGCAGCCAAGATCCCTCGGGACAGCTTTCAGGCTACACCTTC.